Following are 25 T cell receptor beta chains from one sample sequenced in a study of blood T cell repertoires in COVID-19. Measured with immunoSEQ multiplex PCR; TCRdb has only the in-frame clones, and not every one. This sample yields under 450,000 clones, of which roughly 90% are seen a single time; about 7.1% belongs to the top ten. Specimen: peripheral blood. These receptors were taken from a woman aged 55-69 years with COVID-19, enrolled during active disease.

This clone has only one observation. This chain joins TRBV30 and TRBJ1-2; D is perhaps TRBD1 (5 bases). V was cut by 6 bases and J by 7 bases, with 24 bases left in between. In germline, CDR1 is GTSNPN, CDR2 SVGIG (reference sequence). There are 15 residues in the CDR3. CDR3 loop: CACRRESGPGTGYTF. DNA of the CDR3: TGTGCCTGTCGCAGGGAATCCGGACCGGGTACTGGCTACACCTTC.

This sequence joins TRBV7-3 and TRBJ2-3; 9 nucleotides agree with TRBD2. CDR1 and CDR2 from the germline V gene are SGHTA and FQGTGA. V lost 1 base and J lost 3; bases outside the gene matches: 5. This CDR3 comprises 16 residues. CDR3: CASSLMASGATDTQYF. In DNA, the CDR3 is TGTGCCAGCAGCTTAATGGCTAGCGGGGCGACAGATACGCAGTATTTT.

The J gene is TRBJ2-7, the V gene TRBV27; 10 nucleotides align to TRBD1. Germline CDR1 and CDR2: MNHEY and SMNVEV (reference sequence). The trim removed 4 bases at V and 0 bases at J, leaving 3 bases unmatched. This CDR3 has 15 residues. The DNA for the CDR3 is TGTGCCAGCAGTTCTCGGGACAGGGGCTCCTACGAGCAGTACTTC. It yields the protein CASSSRDRGSYEQYF.

V and J are TRBV6-1 and TRBJ2-7, with D possibly being TRBD1 (6 bases). CDR1 is MNHNS, CDR2 SASEGT, per germline. The length of the CDR3 is 13 residues. Trimming shortened V by 2 bases and J by 3 bases, and 8 bases separated the two germline ends. This CDR3 is CASSETGFYEQYF. CDR3 nucleotide sequence: TGTGCCAGCAGTGAAACAGGGTTCTACGAGCAGTACTTC.

The CDR3 reads CASSIRGQDYGYTF. The CDR3 region has the DNA TGTGCCAGCAGCATTAGGGGGCAAGACTATGGCTACACCTTC. The rearrangement links TRBV3-1 (or the pseudogene TRBV3-2) to TRBJ1-2, with 7 bases lining up with TRBD1. The CDR3 consists of 14 residues. V lost 5 bases, J lost 3 bases, and 6 bases stayed unmatched. Looked up from germline, CDR1 is LGHDT and CDR2 is YNNKEL (reference sequence).

V usage is TRBV29-1 and J usage is TRBJ2-5; no clear D. Trimming stripped 1 base from V and 4 bases from J, with 16 bases between. This CDR3 spans 15 amino acids. Germline assignment: CDR1 SQVTM and CDR2 ANQGSEA. CDR3: CSVEAIVGYRETQYF. DNA for the CDR3: TGCAGCGTTGAAGCGATCGTCGGGTATAGAGAGACCCAGTACTTC. The whole variable domain, filled in from reference TRBV29-1 and TRBJ2-5, reads SAVISQKPSRDICQRGTSLTIQCQVDSQVTMMFWYRQQPGQSLTLIATANQGSEATYESGFVIDKFPISRPNLTFSTLTVSNMSPEDSSIYLCSVEAIVGYRETQYFGPGTRLLVL.

V gene TRBV5-1 combines with J gene TRBJ2-7; 7 nucleotides agree with TRBD1. Germline assignment: CDR1 SGHRS and CDR2 YFSETQ. This CDR3 spans 16 amino acids. V was pared by 4 bases and J by 6 bases, with 16 bases of the junction left unmatched. CDR3 coding DNA: TGCGCCAGCAGCGTCACACAGGGGTACGCTCAGGGCGAGCAGTACTTC. Encoded protein: CASSVTQGYAQGEQYF.

The genes are TRBV19 and TRBJ2-1, with D possibly being TRBD1 (5 bases). The germline V gene has CDR1 LNHDA and CDR2 SQIVND (reference sequence). V gave up 2 bases and J gave up 15 bases, with 17 bases separating them. The CDR3 covers 13 residues. The DNA for the CDR3 is TGTGCCAGTAGTATAAGAGTGTCAGGGTTAGTGTTCTTC. It yields the protein CASSIRVSGLVFF.

V and J are TRBV11-3 and TRBJ1-2; the D gene is possibly TRBD1 (6 bases). In germline, CDR1 is SGHNT, CDR2 YENEEA. The V gene lost 2 bases and the J gene lost 0 bases, with 13 bases spanning the gap. The CDR3 has 16 residues. The CDR3, as DNA: TGTGCCAGCAGCTTAAGCTCCGCAGGGGCTAACTATGGCTACACCTTC. Protein product: CASSLSSAGANYGYTF. Full variable domain (remainder filled in from reference TRBV11-3 and TRBJ1-2): EAGVVQSPRYKIIEKKQPVAFWCNPISGHNTLYWYLQNLGQGPELLIRYENEEAVDDSQLPKDRFSAERLKGVDSTLKIQPAELGDSAVYLCASSLSSAGANYGYTFGSGTRLTVV.

Here the CDR3 DNA reads TGCGCCAGCAGTCAGGGCGGGGGGCTTGGCTACACCTTC. Its protein is CASSQGGGLGYTF. V and J are TRBV5-1 and TRBJ1-2; tentatively, D is TRBD1 (6 bases). This CDR3 comprises 13 residues. Germline loops: CDR1 SGHRS, CDR2 YFSETQ. V was cut by 5 bases and J by 7 bases, with 15 bases left in between.

The chain is built from TRBV4-1 and TRBJ2-3, with D hard to call. The CDR3 covers 12 residues. In germline, CDR1 is MGHRA, CDR2 YSYEKL. V was clipped by 0 bases and J by 15 bases, with 13 bases between them. CDR3: CASSQDLASIYF. CDR3 bases: TGCGCCAGCAGCCAAGATTTGGCTAGTATCTATTTT.

The rearrangement uses TRBV11-3 and TRBJ2-7; possible D gene TRBD1, 5 bases. CDR3 length: 14 amino acids. Germline CDR1 SGHNT, CDR2 YENEEA. The V gene lost 1 base and the J gene lost 6 bases, with 13 bases spanning the gap. The CDR3 spells CASSLADKLPEQYF. DNA of the CDR3: TGTGCCAGCAGCTTAGCGGACAAATTGCCCGAGCAGTACTTC.

J is TRBJ2-1 and V is TRBV4-2; no firm D call. V was pared by 0 bases and J by 6 bases, with 9 bases between. Germline CDR1 LGHNA, CDR2 YNFKEQ. The CDR3 consists of 14 residues. The CDR3 DNA reads TGTGCCAGCAGCCAAGACTTGCAGTCCAATGAGCAGTTCTTC. This encodes CASSQDLQSNEQFF.

The J gene is TRBJ1-5, the V gene TRBV12-3 or TRBV12-4; no clear D gene. The CDR3 is made up of 13 amino acids. V dropped 6 bases and J dropped 0 bases, with 6 bases sitting between them. This chain's CDR3 is CASRYGSNQPQHF. CDR3 nucleotide sequence: TGTGCCAGCAGGTACGGTAGCAATCAGCCCCAGCATTTT.

The chain links TRBV2 to TRBJ2-3; D might be TRBD2 (6 bases). The germline V gene encodes CDR1 SNHLY and CDR2 FYNNEI. This CDR3 has 15 amino acids. Between the trimmed V and J ends, which lost 1 base and 0 bases, there was a span of 8 bases. CDR3 loop: CASSEVLASTDTQYF. In DNA form, the CDR3 reads TGTGCCAGCAGTGAAGTGCTAGCGAGCACAGATACGCAGTATTTT. Variable domain in full (rest from reference TRBV2 and TRBJ2-3): EPEVTQTPSHQVTQMGQEVILRCVPISNHLYFYWYRQILGQKVEFLVSFYNNEISEKSEIFDDQFSVERPDGSNFTLKIRSTKLEDSAMYFCASSEVLASTDTQYFGPGTRLTVL.

The chain couples TRBV15 to TRBJ1-6; no reliable D call. CDR1 and CDR2 from the germline V gene are LNHNV and YYDKDF (reference sequence). The CDR3 has 12 residues. The V gene lost 4 bases and the J gene lost 5 bases, with 3 bases spanning the gap. The CDR3 nucleotides read TGTGCCACCAGCACAAATAATTCACCCCTCCACTTT. As protein: CATSTNNSPLHF.

The chain combines TRBV29-1 with TRBJ1-1; the D is unclear. The CDR3 runs to 11 residues. Germline assignment: CDR1 SQVTM and CDR2 ANQGSEA. Trimming left V 7 bases short and J 7 bases short, with 13 bases between. This CDR3 is CSGHWGGEAFF. CDR3 DNA sequence: TGCAGCGGGCATTGGGGAGGTGAAGCTTTCTTT.

The gene calls are TRBV6-4 and TRBJ1-2; tentative D call: TRBD1 (5 bases). Trimming cost V 3 bases and J 6 bases, with 26 bases left between them. Per germline, CDR1 MRHNA and CDR2 SNTAGT. This CDR3 is 18 amino acids long. CDR3: CASSDSFQGGPLGNGYTF. The CDR3 DNA follows: TGTGCCAGCAGTGATTCGTTCCAGGGTGGGCCCTTGGGTAATGGCTACACCTTC.

This clone showed up just a few times. The chain has TRBV6-5 and TRBJ1-5; D not resolved. The CDR3 length is 12 residues. Germline-derived CDR1 and CDR2 are MNHEY and SVGAGI. The V end was cut by 7 bases, the J end by 2 bases, with 6 bases between. The CDR3 DNA reads as TGTGCCAGCAAGTCGGGCAATCAGCCCCAGCATTTT. This sequence encodes CASKSGNQPQHF.

The V and J genes are TRBV30 and TRBJ1-1; 7 nucleotides line up with TRBD1. CDR3 length equals 12 residues. V shed 2 bases, J shed 5 bases, and the junction held 2 bases outside the gene matches. Germline V CDR1 and CDR2: GTSNPN, SVGIG (reference sequence). DNA for the CDR3: TGTGCCTGGAGTTCGACAGGGACTGAAGCTTTCTTT. This gives the protein CAWSSTGTEAFF. Full variable domain (missing parts from reference TRBV30 and TRBJ1-1): SQTIHQWPATLVQPVGSPLSLECTVEGTSNPNLYWYRQAAGRGLQLLFYSVGIGQISSEVPQNLSASRPQDRQFILSSKKLLLSDSGFYLCAWSSTGTEAFFGQGTRLTVV.

This rearrangement joins TRBV18 to TRBJ2-7; TRBD1 matches 7 bases. The CDR3 length is 15 residues. J lost 1 base, V lost 5 bases, and 8 bases had no gene match. Germline V gene sequence: CDR1 KGHSH, CDR2 LQKENI. CDR3 amino acids: CASSSTGTASYEQYF. Written as DNA, the CDR3 is TGTGCCAGCTCATCAACCGGGACAGCTTCCTACGAGCAGTACTTC.

This sequence joins TRBV4-1 and TRBJ2-5; 15 nucleotides line up with TRBD2. The V gene end was trimmed by 8 bases and the J gene end by 5 bases; junction bases not matched to a gene: 15. This CDR3 spans 18 amino acids. Germline loops: CDR1 MGHRA, CDR2 YSYEKL. Here the CDR3 DNA reads TGCGCCAGCCGAGGACTAGCGGGGGGGCTCCTAGAAATGGAGACCCAGTACTTC. This encodes CASRGLAGGLLEMETQYF.

This chain links TRBV5-6 with TRBJ2-5; TRBD2 agrees at 7 bases. The V gene's germline CDR1 is SGHDT and CDR2 YYEEEE. Trimming cost V 0 bases and J 1 base; bases outside gene matches: 6. CDR3 length equals 16 residues. CDR3 nucleotides: TGTGCCAGCAGCTTGGGGGCTAGCGGAATCCAAGAGACCCAGTACTTC. Translating it yields CASSLGASGIQETQYF.

The chain links TRBV19 to TRBJ1-2; D remains ambiguous. CDR1 is LNHDA and CDR2 is SQIVND in the germline V gene (reference sequence). The CDR3 has 13 amino acids. V was shortened by 1 base and J by 6 bases, with 9 bases between the two germline ends. CDR3 in amino acids: CASSIARDDGYTF. The CDR3 DNA reads as TGTGCCAGTAGTATAGCTAGAGACGATGGCTACACCTTC.

The rearrangement uses TRBV19 and TRBJ2-5; TRBD2 aligns across 10 bases. This CDR3 region has 16 residues. V shed 3 bases and J 1 base; nucleotides not matched to a gene: 5. The germline CDR1 and CDR2 sequences are LNHDA and SQIVND (reference sequence). The CDR3 DNA reads TGTGCCAGTAGTATGGTAGCGGGGGGATCCCAAGAGACCCAGTACTTC. As protein: CASSMVAGGSQETQYF.